This T cell receptor beta chain was documented in a study of PD-1 blockade in classical Hodgkin lymphoma. Per germline, CDR1 WNHNN and CDR2 SYGVQD (reference sequence). This CDR3 is 13 amino acids long. J was trimmed by 0 bases and V by 6 bases; bases with no gene match: 2. Sequenced by immunoSEQ multiplex PCR; TCRdb stores in-frame clones only, minus some. The sample has around 150,000 clones, around 73% seen once. No patient escaped relapse after autologous stem cell transplantation, and brentuximab vedotin exposure varied. Best responses were complete response, partial response or progressive disease.

The rearrangement uses TRBV10-1 and TRBJ2-7; 7 bases map to TRBD1. This receptor was obtained from a human donor with classical Hodgkin lymphoma. Here the sequenced sample was peripheral blood mononuclear cells (PBMCs), taken before the second cycle of nivolumab. CDR3 loop: CASRDRSSYEQYF. In DNA form, the CDR3 reads TGCGCCAGCAGGGACAGGAGCTCCTACGAGCAGTACTTC.